These 26 T cell receptor beta chains share one sample of origin, sequenced in a study of response to subunit inactivated influenza vaccine (dated by TCRdb to 2017 to 2018). The method behind the library was RT-PCR. The listed sequencing device is Illumina HiSeq 2500. In TCRdb, the public reads were trimmed at Q25 with fastp and aligned with MiXCR, with productive beta chains retained. Each entry is one CDR3 protein sequence, shown with its most common DNA and genes. The sample table holds hundreds of thousands of distinct CDR3 sequences, of which around a fifth were seen once. The top ten clones comprise roughly 10% of the sample. Sequencing was performed on PBMCs from blood, taken about 20 months after vaccination. The receptors shown here come from a man between 50 and 69 years old who received an inactivated influenza vaccine. Donor details come from another sample of the same person, matched by shared clones.

The J gene is TRBJ2-2, the V gene TRBV29-1; the D gene is possibly TRBD1 (6 bases). The V gene lost 6 bases and the J gene lost 7 bases, with 21 bases spanning the gap. CDR1 and CDR2 (germline): SQVTM, ANQGSEA. The CDR3 spans 15 residues. The CDR3 nucleotides read TGCAGCGTCCTAAGAAGTAGGGGGTGGGGCGGGGAGCTGTTTTTT. It encodes CSVLRSRGWGGELFF.

This clonotype was observed a handful of times. This chain links TRBV6-2 or TRBV6-3 with TRBJ1-1; no clear D gene. This CDR3 spans 13 amino acids. Trimming removed 3 bases at V and 9 bases at J, with 14 bases between. CDR1 and CDR2 from the germline V gene are MNHEY and SVGEGT. CDR3 loop: CASSYVATRQAFF. For the CDR3, the DNA is TGTGCCAGCAGTTATGTAGCGACACGGCAAGCTTTCTTT.

V and J are TRBV28 and TRBJ1-1; unclear D gene. The CDR3 contains 10 residues. Germline-derived CDR1 and CDR2 are MDHEN and SYDVKM. V lost 6 bases and J lost 7, with 6 bases in between. In nucleotides, the CDR3 is TGTGCCAGCAGAAGCTTTGAAGCTTTCTTT. Translated, it gives CASRSFEAFF.

There are a few counts of this clonotype. The V gene is TRBV15, the J gene TRBJ2-3; D may be TRBD1 or TRBD2 (6 bases each). The CDR3 has 15 amino acids. CDR1 and CDR2 from the germline V gene are LNHNV and YYDKDF (reference sequence). V shed 8 bases and J shed 0 bases, with 15 bases lying between them. The CDR3: CATGVRGDSTDTQYF. In DNA form, the CDR3 reads TGTGCCACCGGGGTTAGGGGGGACAGCACAGATACGCAGTATTTT.

The rearrangement links TRBV7-9 to TRBJ2-2; D is unclear. The CDR3 contains 13 residues. V lost 5 bases and J 4 bases, leaving 8 bases between the germline ends. In germline, CDR1 is SEHNR, CDR2 FQNEAQ (reference sequence). CDR3 DNA sequence: TGTGCCAGCAGCCCCTCAGGCACCGGGGAGCTGTTTTTT. Amino acids: CASSPSGTGELFF.

CDR3 residues: CSVTKGTGTQETQYF. The CDR3 DNA reads as TGCAGCGTTACGAAAGGGACAGGGACCCAAGAGACCCAGTACTTC. The chain has TRBV29-1 and TRBJ2-5; 9 bases line up with TRBD1. The CDR3 length is 15 residues. Germline V lookup: CDR1 SQVTM, CDR2 ANQGSEA. Germline trimming cut 5 bases from V and 1 base from J; bases unmatched to any gene: 8.

This clonotype turned up a few times. The J gene is TRBJ2-3, the V gene TRBV20-1; tentative D call: TRBD2 (6 bases). This CDR3 comprises 15 residues. The germline V gene encodes CDR1 DFQATT and CDR2 SNEGSKA (reference sequence). The V end lost 6 bases, the J end lost 0 bases, and 16 bases lay between the germline ends. CDR3 in DNA: TGCAGTGCAGAACACCGGGAGACTAGCACAGATACGCAGTATTTT. Residues: CSAEHRETSTDTQYF.

The chain employs TRBV4-1 and TRBJ2-3, with 9 bases identical to TRBD2. The CDR3 contains 18 residues. CDR1 is MGHRA and CDR2 is YSYEKL in the germline V gene. V was clipped by 1 base and J by 0 bases; unmatched bases: 8. The CDR3 coding sequence is TGCGCCAGCAGCCAAGGCTTCCGGCTAGCGGGGAGCACAGATACGCAGTATTTT. It encodes CASSQGFRLAGSTDTQYF.

The rearrangement joins TRBV20-1 to TRBJ1-2; D perhaps matches TRBD1 (5 bases). V dropped 3 bases and J dropped 8 bases, with 13 bases sitting between them. The CDR3 sequence is 12 residues long. Germline CDR1 reads DFQATT; CDR2 reads SNEGSKA (reference sequence). The CDR3 DNA sequence: TGCAGTGCTAGGGAGGGGATCTGGGGCTACACCTTC. This translates into CSAREGIWGYTF.

This clonotype was counted a few times. This chain links TRBV11-2 with TRBJ1-1, with a possible D match to TRBD1 (5 bases). The CDR3 has 15 residues. V lost 5 bases and J 1 base, leaving 14 bases between the germline ends. Germline V CDR1 and CDR2: SGHAT, FQNNGV. This CDR3 reads CASSGWWGGNTEAFF. The CDR3 DNA is TGTGCCAGCAGCGGTTGGTGGGGCGGGAACACTGAAGCTTTCTTT. Combining the CDR3 with reference TRBV11-2 and TRBJ1-1 gives the whole variable domain EAGVAQSPRYKIIEKRQSVAFWCNPISGHATLYWYQQILGQGPKLLIQFQNNGVVDDSQLPKDRFSAERLKGVDSTLKIQPAKLEDSAVYLCASSGWWGGNTEAFFGQGTRLTVV.

The chain couples TRBV4-3 to TRBJ2-7, with TRBD2 identical over 8 bases. This CDR3 region has 14 residues. The ends lost 1 base at V and 3 bases at J; junction bases unmatched: 2. CDR1 and CDR2 from the germline V gene are LGHNA and YSLEER. As DNA, the CDR3 is TGCGCCAGCAGCCAAGGGCTAGCGGGCTACGAGCAGTACTTC. This codes for CASSQGLAGYEQYF.

The CDR3 loop is CASRARGRPPSYEQYF. DNA for the CDR3: TGCGCCAGCCGAGCGAGGGGCAGGCCACCCTCCTACGAGCAGTACTTC. This chain joins TRBV5-1 and TRBJ2-7; D assignment may be TRBD1 or TRBD2 (5 bases each). The CDR3 sequence is 16 residues long. Germline V gene sequence: CDR1 SGHRS, CDR2 YFSETQ. Trimming took 7 bases from V and 0 from J, leaving 20 bases between them.

For this clonotype: A much larger clone is a single base away; this may be a read error. The chain is built from TRBV4-1 and TRBJ1-2; D possibly corresponds to TRBD1 (5 bases). CDR1 is MGHRA, CDR2 YSYEKL, per germline. There are 18 residues in the CDR3. The V gene lost 1 base and the J gene lost 3 bases, with 21 bases spanning the gap. This CDR3 reads CASSQALREGLGYYGYTF. Written as DNA, the CDR3 is TGCGCCAGCAGCCAAGCGCTTCGCGAGGGGTTGGGATACTATGGCTACACCTTC.

J is TRBJ1-2 and V is TRBV28, with TRBD1 matching over 7 bases. This CDR3 region has 14 residues. CDR1 is MDHEN, CDR2 SYDVKM, per germline. J gave up 2 bases and V 11 bases, and 11 bases lay outside the gene matches. In DNA form, the CDR3 reads TGTGCCTCCATAGGGGACAGTTTAAACTATGGCTACACCTTC. The encoded protein is CASIGDSLNYGYTF.

The chain uses TRBV9 and TRBJ1-2; TRBD1 might be the D (5 bases). CDR1 and CDR2 (germline): SGDLS, YYNGEE. The V and J ends lost 0 bases and 2 bases respectively, with 11 bases between them. There are 15 residues in the CDR3. CDR3 nucleotide sequence: TGTGCCAGCAGCGTAGCTGCAGGGAGGAACTATGGCTACACCTTC. This gives the protein CASSVAAGRNYGYTF.

This clonotype has just a few counts. The DNA of the CDR3 is TGTGCCACCGGCCGGTCGAGTAATGGCTACACCTTC. Its protein is CATGRSSNGYTF. This chain connects TRBV28 to TRBJ1-2; D call uncertain. This CDR3 comprises 12 residues. Trimming left V 10 bases short and J 6 bases short, with 15 bases between. Germline assignment: CDR1 MDHEN and CDR2 SYDVKM.

This clonotype was detected a few times. The chain's CDR3 is CASSYLQSGRSYEQYF. CDR3 bases: TGTGCCAGCAGTTATCTCCAGTCGGGCCGCTCCTACGAGCAGTACTTC. This rearrangement joins TRBV6-2 or TRBV6-3 to TRBJ2-7, with D unclear. The V gene lost 3 bases and the J gene lost 0 bases, with 15 bases spanning the gap. CDR3 length equals 16 residues. Germline V gives CDR1 MNHEY, CDR2 SVGEGT.

This sequence joins TRBV5-1 and TRBJ2-7; D not resolved. CDR1 and CDR2 (germline): SGHRS, YFSETQ. V lost 1 base to trimming and J lost 2 bases, with 7 bases between them. The CDR3 has 13 amino acids. CDR3 nucleotides: TGCGCCAGCAGCTTGATGGAAACCTACGAGCAGTACTTC. It translates to CASSLMETYEQYF.

This clonotype turned up a few times. V gene TRBV6-2 or TRBV6-3 combines with J gene TRBJ1-1; D uncertain. The germline CDR1 and CDR2 sequences are MNHEY and SVGEGT. The CDR3 runs 13 residues. Trimming shortened V by 2 bases and J by 4 bases, and 8 bases separated the two germline ends. The CDR3 loop is CASSYAQVTEAFF. CDR3 in DNA: TGTGCCAGCAGTTACGCGCAGGTCACTGAAGCTTTCTTT.

V gene TRBV20-1 combines with J gene TRBJ2-4, with TRBD2 matching 10 bases. The CDR3 has 15 residues. Germline loops: CDR1 DFQATT, CDR2 SNEGSKA (reference sequence). V lost 3 bases to trimming and J lost 8 bases; unmatched junction nucleotides: 10. Here the CDR3 DNA reads TGCAGTGCTAGTATAGCGGGGGGCCGGTTGGACATTCAGTACTTC. Protein sequence: CSASIAGGRLDIQYF.

The J gene is TRBJ2-7, the V gene TRBV9; the match to TRBD2 covers 11 bases. This CDR3 contains 15 residues. Per the germline V gene, CDR1 is SGDLS and CDR2 is YYNGEE. J was trimmed by 2 bases and V by 0 bases; bases with no gene match: 1. This CDR3 reads CASSVGSGGAYEQYF. CDR3 DNA: TGTGCCAGCAGCGTAGGTAGCGGGGGGGCCTACGAGCAGTACTTC.

The rearrangement links TRBV7-9 to TRBJ1-1; D is unclear. Germline CDR1 and CDR2: SEHNR and FQNEAQ (reference sequence). The V and J ends lost 5 bases and 2 bases respectively, with 12 bases between them. This CDR3 comprises 14 residues. CDR3 coding DNA: TGTGCCAGCAGCAACCAGAGGAGAAACACTGAAGCTTTCTTT. This gives the protein CASSNQRRNTEAFF.

This clonotype was seen once. Being one base from a much bigger clone, this may be a read error. The V call is TRBV18, the J call TRBJ2-5; a possible D gene is TRBD1 (6 bases). CDR3 length: 17 residues. The germline V gene has CDR1 KGHSH and CDR2 LQKENI. CDR3 in DNA: TGTGCCAGCCCACCGTCCCAGGGGTTTTGGGGCCAAGAGACCCAGTACTTC. It yields the protein CASPPSQGFWGQETQYF. Full variable domain (rest looked up from reference TRBV18 and TRBJ2-5): NAGVMQNPRHLVRRRGQEARLRCSPMKGHSHVYWYRQLPEEGLKFMVYLQKENIIDESGMPKERFSAEFPKEGPSILRIQQVVRGDSAAYFCASPPSQGFWGQETQYFGPGTRLLVL.

This sequence joins TRBV19 and TRBJ2-3; D is perhaps TRBD2 (5 bases). This CDR3 region has 12 residues. Germline lookup yields CDR1 LNHDA and CDR2 SQIVND (reference sequence). V lost 8 bases and J 2 bases, leaving 8 bases between the germline ends. The DNA for the CDR3 is TGTGCCAGTGGACTCCACACAGATACGCAGTATTTT. It codes for CASGLHTDTQYF. The whole variable domain, filled in from reference TRBV19 and TRBJ2-3, reads DGGITQSPKYLFRKEGQNVTLSCEQNLNHDAMYWYRQDPGQGLRLIYYSQIVNDFQKGDIAEGYSVSREKKESFPLTVTSAQKNPTAFYLCASGLHTDTQYFGPGTRLTVL.

For this clonotype: A junction boundary mismatches the germline segment, possibly from a read error. The CDR3 DNA follows: TGTGCCTTCAGTGAGGGCGCAGGGGCGGGTGGCTACACCTTC. It codes for CAFSEGAGAGGYTF. The chain couples TRBV10-3 to TRBJ1-2; a possible D gene is TRBD1 (6 bases). The CDR3 spans 14 residues. Germline V gives CDR1 ENHRY, CDR2 SYGVKD.

This chain connects TRBV5-4 to TRBJ1-2; D may be TRBD1 (5 bases). Germline assignment: CDR1 SGHNT and CDR2 YYREEE (reference sequence). The CDR3 length is 15 residues. With 1 base removed from V and 7 bases from J, the gap between germline ends came to 17 bases. CDR3 sequence (DNA): TGTGCCAGCAGCTTGAATGGGGCCCCACACCGTGGCTACACCTTC. It translates to CASSLNGAPHRGYTF.